This passage covers 8 T cell receptor beta chains from one sample sequenced in a study of T-cell reconstitution after alpha-beta-depleted transplantation in children. The authors prepared the TCRbeta library with unique molecular identifiers. TCRdb reanalysed the PCR reads using MiXCR and keeps one entry per CDR3 protein. The profile shows 550,000 to 800,000 distinct CDR3 sequences, about an eighth of them singletons. The sequenced sample was PBMCs, obtained before TCRalphabeta/CD19-depleted stem cell transplant. The receptors shown here come from a girl aged 2 to 10 with congenital amegakaryocytic thrombocytopenia, due to receive a stem cell transplant.

This clonotype was counted only a few times. The J gene is TRBJ1-2, the V gene TRBV20-1, with D unclear. This CDR3 comprises 15 residues. The germline CDR1 and CDR2 sequences are DFQATT and SNEGSKA (reference sequence). V lost 1 base and J 2 bases, leaving 14 bases between the germline ends. The CDR3 spells CSARAVRGRNYGYTF. CDR3 DNA: TGCAGTGCTAGAGCAGTCCGCGGTCGGAACTATGGCTACACCTTC.

This chain joins TRBV18 and TRBJ1-2; D gene uncertain. Deletions cut 3 bases from V and 4 bases from J, with 15 bases between. The germline gives CDR1 KGHSH, CDR2 LQKENI. CDR3 length: 15 residues. The CDR3 loop reads CASSPSPITGYGYTF. CDR3 coding DNA: TGTGCCAGCTCACCCTCACCGATCACGGGCTATGGCTACACCTTC.

This clonotype has a handful of counts. The V call is TRBV3-1, the J call TRBJ2-1; 10 bases align to TRBD2. The CDR3 spans 15 residues. CDR1 is LGHDT, CDR2 YNNKEL, per germline (reference sequence). Trimming took 4 bases from V and 6 from J; bases not matched to a gene: 6. The CDR3 sequence is CASSPPASGSNEQFF. For the CDR3, the DNA is TGTGCCAGCAGCCCACCGGCTAGCGGGAGCAATGAGCAGTTCTTC.

Only a few counts were recorded for this clonotype. The chain links TRBV20-1 to TRBJ1-1, with TRBD1 as a possible D gene (5 bases). The ends were cut back, 4 bases at V and 6 bases at J, with 18 bases in the middle. Germline V CDR1 and CDR2: DFQATT, SNEGSKA (reference sequence). This CDR3 contains 14 residues. The CDR3 is CSATVRDLFAEAFF. CDR3 nucleotide sequence: TGCAGTGCTACCGTCCGGGACCTATTCGCTGAAGCTTTCTTT.

This clonotype was detected only a few times. The V call is TRBV28, the J call TRBJ2-1; 11 bases align to TRBD2. After removal of 5 bases from V and 0 bases from J, the junction contained 6 bases not matched to a gene. The CDR3 runs to 17 residues. Germline V gene sequence: CDR1 MDHEN, CDR2 SYDVKM. The CDR3 region is CASSVPGLAASYNEQFF. The CDR3 DNA follows: TGTGCCAGCAGTGTACCGGGACTAGCGGCCTCCTACAATGAGCAGTTCTTC.

Regarding this clonotype: A read error may explain this, as a much larger clone is one base away. The chain couples TRBV30 to TRBJ1-1; 9 nucleotides line up with TRBD1. The CDR3 extends over 15 amino acids. Germline V gene sequence: CDR1 GTSNPN, CDR2 SVGIG (reference sequence). CDR3 sequence: CASSRGQGLGAEAFF. In DNA, the CDR3 is TGTGCCTCGAGTAGGGGACAGGGCCTTGGAGCTGAAGCTTTCTTT.

CDR3 protein: CSAALLGTDTQYF. DNA for the CDR3: TGCAGTGCTGCACTACTCGGCACAGATACGCAGTATTTT. The chain links TRBV20-1 to TRBJ2-3; no clear D gene. Germline lookup yields CDR1 DFQATT and CDR2 SNEGSKA (reference sequence). Trimming shortened V by 5 bases and J by 1 base, and 10 bases separated the two germline ends. The CDR3 has 13 amino acids.

This clonotype has at least ten counts. This rearrangement joins TRBV20-1 to TRBJ2-7; 8 bases line up with TRBD2. V shed 6 bases and J 3 bases; nucleotides not matched to a gene: 13. Per the germline V gene, CDR1 is DFQATT and CDR2 is SNEGSKA (reference sequence). The CDR3 totals 15 residues. The CDR3 reads CSARDSGREFYEQYF. The CDR3 DNA is TGCAGTGCCCGAGACAGCGGGAGAGAATTCTACGAGCAGTACTTC.